The 30 T cell receptor beta chains in this list originate from one sample, sequenced in a study of T cell changes during pregnancy in multiple sclerosis. TCRdb keeps only in-frame clones here, not all; method: immunoSEQ multiplex PCR. Altogether roughly 48,000 clones are present, 85% to 95% being singletons, with the ten largest covering 0.7% to 1%. Sequencing was performed on CD4+ T cells from peripheral blood mononuclear cells, taken in the second trimester of pregnancy. The receptors shown here come from a female donor in good health, enrolled as a control in a pregnancy study.

V usage is TRBV29-1 and J usage is TRBJ2-7; possibly TRBD1 for D (6 bases). Trimming shortened V by 0 bases and J by 1 base, and 16 bases separated the two germline ends. Looked up from germline, CDR1 is SQVTM and CDR2 is ANQGSEA. The CDR3 extends over 16 amino acids. CDR3: CSVEDRGWDGSYEQYF. For the CDR3, the DNA is TGCAGCGTTGAAGATAGGGGGTGGGACGGATCCTACGAGCAGTACTTC.

J is TRBJ1-1 and V is TRBV6-5; D is undetermined. The CDR3 is 13 amino acids. Germline loops: CDR1 MNHEY, CDR2 SVGAGI. With 0 bases removed from V and 1 base from J, the gap between germline ends came to 3 bases. The CDR3 region is CASSYSANTEAFF. The DNA of the CDR3 is TGTGCCAGCAGTTACTCGGCGAACACTGAAGCTTTCTTT.

The chain has TRBV5-1 and TRBJ1-2; tentatively, D is TRBD1 (6 bases). V was trimmed by 5 bases and J by 5 bases, leaving 13 bases between them. The germline CDR1 and CDR2 sequences are SGHRS and YFSETQ. The CDR3 consists of 13 residues. CDR3 region: CASSHITGYGYTF. In DNA, the CDR3 is TGCGCCAGCAGTCATATAACAGGGTATGGCTACACCTTC.

The V call is TRBV5-1, the J call TRBJ2-1; TRBD1 matches 7 bases. CDR1 is SGHRS and CDR2 is YFSETQ in the germline V gene. The CDR3 spans 16 residues. The V and J ends lost 5 bases and 4 bases, in that order; junction bases with no gene match: 12. In DNA form, the CDR3 reads TGCGCCAGCAGTAAAACCGGGACAGAGATGTACAATGAGCAGTTCTTC. It specifies CASSKTGTEMYNEQFF.

The genes are TRBV18 and TRBJ1-3; D is ambiguous. The CDR3 sequence is 14 residues long. Germline CDR1 is KGHSH and CDR2 is LQKENI. Trimming cost V 3 bases and J 0 bases, with 6 bases left between them. CDR3 in amino acids: CASSPASSGNTIYF. The DNA for the CDR3 is TGTGCCAGCTCACCCGCCAGCTCTGGAAACACCATATATTTT.

The rearrangement links TRBV4-1 to TRBJ2-6, with 7 bases matching TRBD1. This CDR3 has 19 amino acids. Germline values: CDR1 MGHRA, CDR2 YSYEKL. V trimming: 4 bases; J trimming: 0 bases; junction bases outside the gene matches: 12. The CDR3 protein is CASSPGRGGKISGANVLTF. CDR3 in DNA: TGCGCCAGCAGCCCAGGTCGAGGGGGCAAAATCTCTGGGGCCAACGTCCTGACTTTC.

The rearrangement links TRBV28 to TRBJ2-3; 8 positions agree with TRBD1. The CDR3 has 19 residues. Germline trimming cut 6 bases from V and 0 bases from J; bases unmatched to any gene: 17. Per the germline V gene, CDR1 is MDHEN and CDR2 is SYDVKM. The CDR3 region is CASSFHGQGGGDSTDTQYF. CDR3 DNA sequence: TGTGCCAGCAGCTTCCACGGACAGGGTGGAGGGGATAGCACAGATACGCAGTATTTT.

The CDR3 protein is CASSPNTGGTEAFF. CDR3 sequence (DNA): TGTGCCAGCAGCCCTAATACAGGCGGCACTGAAGCTTTCTTT. The chain combines TRBV9 with TRBJ1-1; TRBD1 is a possible D gene (5 bases). Trimming took 4 bases from V and 4 from J, leaving 14 bases between them. The germline V gene encodes CDR1 SGDLS and CDR2 YYNGEE. This CDR3 spans 14 amino acids.

The J gene is TRBJ1-1, the V gene TRBV11-3; possible D gene TRBD1, 5 bases. CDR1 and CDR2 from the germline V gene are SGHNT and YENEEA. V lost 5 bases and J 1 base, leaving 8 bases between the germline ends. The CDR3 is made up of 13 amino acids. In DNA, the CDR3 is TGTGCCAGCAGCCCTCAGGGGAACACTGAAGCTTTCTTT. It codes for CASSPQGNTEAFF.

This clone occurred once. The gene calls are TRBV4-1 and TRBJ1-5; no reliable D call. This CDR3 is 14 amino acids long. Trimming cost V 1 base and J 0 bases, with 4 bases left between them. The germline V gene encodes CDR1 MGHRA and CDR2 YSYEKL. The CDR3 DNA follows: TGCGCCAGCAGCCAAGCCTATAGCAATCAGCCCCAGCATTTT. Protein product: CASSQAYSNQPQHF.

This sequence joins TRBV5-8 and TRBJ1-4; perhaps TRBD1 as D (6 bases). The ends were cut back, 1 base at V and 5 bases at J, with 9 bases in the middle. CDR1 is SGHTS and CDR2 is YDEGEE in the germline V gene. This CDR3 is 14 amino acids long. The CDR3, as DNA: TGTGCCAGCAGCTTGACAGGGAAAAATGAAAAACTGTTTTTT. This gives the protein CASSLTGKNEKLFF.

The rearrangement links TRBV5-5 to TRBJ1-2, with TRBD1 matching 7 bases. Germline V gene sequence: CDR1 SGHKS, CDR2 YYEKEE (reference sequence). With V trimmed by 5 bases and J by 2 bases, 12 bases remained unmatched. The CDR3 is 16 amino acids. Written as DNA, the CDR3 is TGTGCCAGCAGTTTCTTAGGCGAGGGGGCCAACTATGGCTACACCTTC. This translates into CASSFLGEGANYGYTF.

The rearrangement uses TRBV28 and TRBJ2-5, with D unresolved. The CDR3 consists of 14 residues. Trimming shortened V by 3 bases and J by 2 bases, and 10 bases separated the two germline ends. The V gene's germline CDR1 is MDHEN and CDR2 SYDVKM. The CDR3 sequence: CASSFPADQETQYF. CDR3 sequence (DNA): TGTGCCAGCAGTTTTCCGGCGGATCAAGAGACCCAGTACTTC.

This sequence joins TRBV28 and TRBJ1-2; 9 bases agree with TRBD1. CDR1 is MDHEN and CDR2 is SYDVKM in the germline V gene. The CDR3 is 14 amino acids. V trimming: 3 bases; J trimming: 6 bases; junction bases outside the gene matches: 5. This CDR3 reads CASSLSGTGNGYTF. The CDR3, as DNA: TGTGCCAGCAGTTTGTCCGGGACAGGGAATGGCTACACCTTC.

The J gene is TRBJ2-1, the V gene TRBV6-5; D is perhaps TRBD2 (6 bases). Germline CDR1 reads MNHEY; CDR2 reads SVGAGI. The CDR3 length is 16 residues. V was clipped by 0 bases and J by 6 bases, with 15 bases between them. DNA for the CDR3: TGTGCCAGCAGTTACTCGGCGGGATCCCTGCGCAATGAGCAGTTCTTC. This translates into CASSYSAGSLRNEQFF.

This rearrangement joins TRBV7-8 to TRBJ2-1; TRBD1 agrees at 7 bases. The CDR3 has 13 residues. V was clipped by 5 bases and J by 9 bases; unmatched bases: 7. CDR1 and CDR2 (germline): SGHVS, FQNEAQ. CDR3 protein: CASSPGQNSEQFF. For the CDR3, the DNA is TGTGCCAGCAGCCCGGGACAGAATAGTGAGCAGTTCTTC.

The V call is TRBV7-9, the J call TRBJ1-2; no definite D call. Trimming shortened V by 5 bases and J by 2 bases, and 12 bases separated the two germline ends. Germline V CDR1 and CDR2: SEHNR, FQNEAQ (reference sequence). This CDR3 contains 14 residues. The CDR3 sequence: CASSHPLVNYGYTF. The CDR3 region has the DNA TGTGCCAGCAGCCACCCTTTAGTAAACTATGGCTACACCTTC.

The V gene is TRBV6-5, the J gene TRBJ2-5; a possible D gene is TRBD1 (6 bases). Trimming cost V 3 bases and J 2 bases, with 10 bases left between them. The CDR3 runs 14 residues. Germline V CDR1 and CDR2: MNHEY, SVGAGI. The CDR3 spells CASSYEDRQETQYF. The CDR3 nucleotides read TGTGCCAGCAGTTATGAGGACAGACAAGAGACCCAGTACTTC.

The V gene is TRBV5-1, the J gene TRBJ2-7; TRBD2 aligns across 9 bases. The ends lost 0 bases at V and 4 bases at J; junction bases unmatched: 11. The CDR3 contains 17 residues. Germline-derived CDR1 and CDR2 are SGHRS and YFSETQ. This CDR3 reads CASSLAPAREGGYEQYF. The CDR3, as DNA: TGCGCCAGCAGCTTGGCCCCCGCGCGGGAGGGGGGGTACGAGCAGTACTTC.

The chain joins TRBV7-9 to TRBJ2-3; perhaps TRBD1 as D (5 bases). Trimming stripped 5 bases from V and 6 bases from J, with 18 bases between. The CDR3 has 15 amino acids. Germline CDR1 is SEHNR and CDR2 is FQNEAQ (reference sequence). CDR3: CASSPAVVQGDTQYF. As DNA, the CDR3 is TGTGCCAGCAGCCCCGCGGTTGTCCAGGGCGATACGCAGTATTTT.

CDR3 loop: CASSTQEVMNTEAFF. CDR3 nucleotides: TGTGCCAGCAGCACCCAGGAAGTCATGAACACTGAAGCTTTCTTT. J is TRBJ1-1 and V is TRBV11-3; D ambiguous. In germline, CDR1 is SGHNT, CDR2 YENEEA. The V end lost 5 bases, the J end lost 0 bases, and 13 bases lay between the germline ends. The CDR3 covers 15 residues.

The chain is built from TRBV21-1 and TRBJ2-7; TRBD2, the table's D call, lacks a check against the DNA. TRBV21-1 counts as a pseudogene. The CDR3 spans 17 residues. The CDR3 DNA sequence: TGTGCCAGCAGCTCCCGCCCGGTTACCGCGGTAAACTACGAGCAGTACTTC. Its translation: CASSSRPVTAVNYEQYF.

A few counts support this clone. The chain is built from TRBV28 and TRBJ1-1; maybe TRBD1 (5 bases). V was cut by 6 bases and J by 7 bases, with 9 bases left in between. Per the germline V gene, CDR1 is MDHEN and CDR2 is SYDVKM. The CDR3 covers 11 residues. The CDR3 region is CASRIRGEAFF. Here the CDR3 DNA reads TGTGCCAGCAGGATAAGGGGTGAAGCTTTCTTT.

Of note for this clone: This CDR3 is also generated by other DNA sequences in the sample. The chain links TRBV30 to TRBJ1-5, with D hard to call. Trimming shortened V by 0 bases and J by 2 bases, and 5 bases separated the two germline ends. The CDR3 runs 13 residues. The germline gives CDR1 GTSNPN, CDR2 SVGIG (reference sequence). The CDR3: CAWSVRGNQPQHF. The CDR3, as DNA: TGTGCCTGGAGTGTAAGAGGCAATCAGCCCCAGCATTTT.

The chain links TRBV28 to TRBJ2-1; 9 bases agree with TRBD1. Germline V gene sequence: CDR1 MDHEN, CDR2 SYDVKM. Trimming removed 7 bases from V and 5 bases from J; junction bases left unmatched: 9. CDR3 length: 15 amino acids. CDR3 DNA sequence: TGTGCCAGCACCACACCGGGACAGGGCCACAATGAGCAGTTCTTC. Protein product: CASTTPGQGHNEQFF. Complete variable domain (other parts from reference TRBV28 and TRBJ2-1): DVKVTQSSRYLVKRTGEKVFLECVQDMDHENMFWYRQDPGLGLRLIYFSYDVKMKEKGDIPEGYSVSREKKERFSLILESASTNQTSMYLCASTTPGQGHNEQFFGPGTRLTVL.

This clone has just one count. V and J are TRBV18 and TRBJ2-1; TRBD2 agrees at 8 bases. V was pared by 3 bases and J by 6 bases, with 7 bases of the junction left unmatched. Germline lookup yields CDR1 KGHSH and CDR2 LQKENI. This CDR3 has 15 amino acids. The CDR3 is CASSPSTSGGNEQFF. CDR3 in DNA: TGTGCCAGCTCACCCAGCACTAGCGGAGGCAATGAGCAGTTCTTC.

This chain joins TRBV6-6 and TRBJ2-1; D might be TRBD2 (5 bases). The CDR3 is 16 amino acids. V lost 6 bases and J 0 bases, leaving 15 bases between the germline ends. Germline V CDR1 and CDR2: MNHNY, SVGAGI (reference sequence). The CDR3 nucleotides read TGTGCCAGCAGCTCCTCACAGCGGAGCTCCTACAATGAGCAGTTCTTC. This translates into CASSSSQRSSYNEQFF.

This rearrangement joins TRBV14 to TRBJ1-3; 7 nucleotides line up with TRBD1. The CDR3 loop spans 14 amino acids. V lost 6 bases, J lost 4 bases, and 6 bases stayed unmatched. In germline, CDR1 is SGHDN, CDR2 FVKESK. CDR3 in amino acids: CASRLQGTGNTIYF. CDR3 nucleotide sequence: TGTGCCAGCAGGCTACAGGGGACGGGAAACACCATATATTTT. Drawing the rest from reference TRBV14 and TRBJ1-3, the complete variable domain is EAGVTQFPSHSVIEKGQTVTLRCDPISGHDNLYWYRRVMGKEIKFLLHFVKESKQDESGMPNNRFLAERTGGTYSTLKVQPAELEDSGVYFCASRLQGTGNTIYFGEGSWLTVV.

The V gene is TRBV4-1, the J gene TRBJ2-3; 11 positions match TRBD2. The trim removed 6 bases at V and 4 bases at J, leaving 6 bases unmatched. The CDR3 extends over 15 amino acids. The germline gives CDR1 MGHRA, CDR2 YSYEKL. This CDR3 reads CASSLLAGVSDTQYF. The CDR3 bases are TGCGCCAGCAGTTTACTAGCGGGAGTTTCAGATACGCAGTATTTT.

The rearrangement uses TRBV6-1 and TRBJ1-5; 7 bases fit TRBD1. The CDR3 length is 15 residues. V shed 6 bases and J 0 bases; nucleotides not matched to a gene: 5. CDR1 is MNHNS, CDR2 SASEGT, per germline. CDR3 in amino acids: CASRPGQHSNQPQHF. Here the CDR3 DNA reads TGTGCCAGCAGACCGGGACAGCATAGCAATCAGCCCCAGCATTTT.